These 19 T cell receptor beta chains were all obtained from the same sample, sequenced in a study of T-cell memory formation after mild COVID-19. TCRdb reprocessed the 5' RACE reads with MiXCR, giving one entry per CDR3 protein. The sample lists some 270,000 distinct CDR3 sequences; 15% to 19% were seen once. What was sequenced was PBMCs or a T cell subset sorted from them (not recorded which). The receptors come from an adult woman who had mild COVID-19 (a few samples of this study predate the infection). Cell type and time point are not known.

This clonotype was observed at least ten times. The V gene is TRBV6-2 or TRBV6-3, the J gene TRBJ1-5; 9 bases agree with TRBD1. Unmatched junction bases numbered 18, after V lost 8 bases and J lost 4 bases. This CDR3 region has 18 residues. Germline lookup yields CDR1 MNHEY and CDR2 SVGEGT. CDR3 nucleotides: TGTGCCAGCTCGGAGACGGACAGGGGTGACGGGGCAAATCAGCCCCAGCATTTT. Protein sequence: CASSETDRGDGANQPQHF.

This clonotype showed up just a few times. The chain combines TRBV9 with TRBJ2-3; D not resolved. CDR1 is SGDLS and CDR2 is YYNGEE in the germline V gene. The CDR3 loop spans 14 amino acids. The V end lost 4 bases, the J end lost 4 bases, and 13 bases lay between the germline ends. This chain's CDR3 is CASSYGPSADTQYF. CDR3 nucleotides: TGTGCCAGCAGCTACGGACCTTCCGCAGATACGCAGTATTTT.

The chain carries TRBV19 and TRBJ1-5; D not resolved. This CDR3 region has 13 residues. In germline, CDR1 is LNHDA, CDR2 SQIVND (reference sequence). V was clipped by 3 bases and J by 5 bases, with 8 bases between them. CDR3 in amino acids: CASSISSHQPQHF. Here the CDR3 DNA reads TGTGCCAGTAGTATCTCCTCCCATCAGCCCCAGCATTTT.

This clonotype has a handful of counts. The chain has TRBV18 and TRBJ2-1, with 11 positions matching TRBD2. The CDR3 length is 16 residues. With 4 bases clipped from V and 6 bases from J, the junction kept 8 bases outside the gene matches. Per the germline V gene, CDR1 is KGHSH and CDR2 is LQKENI. CDR3 in DNA: TGTGCCAGCTCACTACCCCGGACTAGCGGGCGCAATGAGCAGTTCTTC. Amino acids: CASSLPRTSGRNEQFF. The variable domain in full, completed from reference TRBV18 and TRBJ2-1, reads NAGVMQNPRHLVRRRGQEARLRCSPMKGHSHVYWYRQLPEEGLKFMVYLQKENIIDESGMPKERFSAEFPKEGPSILRIQQVVRGDSAAYFCASSLPRTSGRNEQFFGPGTRLTVL.

The sample holds a few counts of this clonotype. The chain links TRBV12-3 or TRBV12-4 to TRBJ1-2; the D gene is possibly TRBD1 (6 bases). V shed 3 bases and J shed 6 bases, with 17 bases lying between them. The CDR3 is made up of 15 amino acids. CDR3 coding DNA: TGTGCCAGCAGTTTCCAGGGGAGTCGGGGAAATGGCTACACCTTC. Translating gives CASSFQGSRGNGYTF.

This clonotype was counted a few times. The chain joins TRBV24-1 to TRBJ2-1; maybe TRBD2 (6 bases). The germline gives CDR1 KGHDR, CDR2 SFDVKD. The germline V and J ends were trimmed by 5 bases and 7 bases, with 11 bases remaining between them. This CDR3 spans 13 amino acids. In DNA, the CDR3 is TGTGCCACCAGTGGCAGTCTAGCGAATGAGCAGTTCTTC. It encodes CATSGSLANEQFF.

This clonotype was counted at least ten times. The chain uses TRBV5-1 and TRBJ2-3, with 9 nucleotides matching TRBD1. The junction had 4 bases not matched to a gene; V was cut back by 0 bases and J by 2 bases. The CDR3 extends over 16 amino acids. Germline V lookup: CDR1 SGHRS, CDR2 YFSETQ. The CDR3 protein is CASSLGWDRVTDTQYF. The CDR3 DNA reads TGCGCCAGCAGCTTGGGATGGGACAGGGTCACAGATACGCAGTATTTT.

This clonotype was observed a few times. This chain uses TRBV5-1 with TRBJ2-1; TRBD1 matches 9 bases. The V gene end was trimmed by 7 bases and the J gene end by 8 bases; junction bases not matched to a gene: 10. The CDR3 sequence is 14 residues long. Per the germline V gene, CDR1 is SGHRS and CDR2 is YFSETQ. The CDR3 DNA sequence: TGCGCCAGCGGCCGGGGGACAGGGCGGGATGAGCAGTTCTTC. It translates to CASGRGTGRDEQFF.

This clonotype came up a few times. This rearrangement joins TRBV6-6 to TRBJ1-1; 7 positions match TRBD1. Germline CDR1 and CDR2: MNHNY and SVGAGI (reference sequence). Trimming at V came to 8 bases and at J to 4 bases, leaving 13 bases not matched to a gene. The CDR3 is 15 residues long. CDR3 in DNA: TGTGCCAGCCACCTACACCAGGGGGGGAGCACTGAAGCTTTCTTT. Translated: CASHLHQGGSTEAFF.

This clonotype was detected many times. The chain is built from TRBV7-2 and TRBJ2-5, with D unclear. Germline V gene data show CDR1 as SGHTA and CDR2 as FQGNSA. The CDR3 runs 14 residues. V gave up 0 bases and J gave up 1 base, with 6 bases separating them. DNA of the CDR3: TGTGCCAGCAGCTTAGCCCGGACCCAAGAGACCCAGTACTTC. Its translation is CASSLARTQETQYF. Complete variable domain (other parts from reference TRBV7-2 and TRBJ2-5): GAGVSQSPSNKVTEKGKDVELRCDPISGHTALYWYRQSLGQGLEFLIYFQGNSAPDKSGLPSDRFSAERTGGSVSTLTIQRTQQEDSAVYLCASSLARTQETQYFGPGTRLLVL.

V is TRBV7-2 and J is TRBJ2-3; TRBD2 matches 10 bases. Germline loops: CDR1 SGHTA, CDR2 FQGNSA. The trim removed 1 base at V and 5 bases at J, leaving 9 bases unmatched. The CDR3 is made up of 17 amino acids. CDR3 coding DNA: TGTGCCAGCAGCTTAGTCGCTAGCGGGAGTGGGGTAGATACGCAGTATTTT. Its protein is CASSLVASGSGVDTQYF.

The chain carries TRBV20-1 and TRBJ2-5; D might be TRBD2 (5 bases). The CDR3 has 12 amino acids. Germline V gene sequence: CDR1 DFQATT, CDR2 SNEGSKA (reference sequence). Trimming removed 2 bases from V and 5 bases from J, with 9 bases in between. The DNA of the CDR3 is TGCAGTGCTAGAACCGCGGGCGAGACCCAGTACTTC. It yields the protein CSARTAGETQYF.

The chain recombines TRBV18 with TRBJ1-3; a weak D match, TRBD1 (5 bases). With 0 bases removed from V and 4 bases from J, the gap between germline ends came to 22 bases. In germline, CDR1 is KGHSH, CDR2 LQKENI. The CDR3 totals 19 residues. CDR3 DNA: TGTGCCAGCTCACCACCGAGTCGGGGCGCTCTCTCGGGGGGAAACACCATATATTTT. Translated, it gives CASSPPSRGALSGGNTIYF.

This clonotype was counted only a few times. The chain recombines TRBV7-9 with TRBJ1-2; the D is unclear. V was trimmed by 0 bases and J by 4 bases, leaving 9 bases between them. Germline values: CDR1 SEHNR, CDR2 FQNEAQ (reference sequence). The CDR3 sequence is 14 residues long. The CDR3 coding sequence is TGTGCCAGCAGCTTAGCGGAGAGGGCCTATGGCTACACCTTC. Its translation is CASSLAERAYGYTF.

J is TRBJ1-1 and V is TRBV3-1; tentative D call: TRBD1 (5 bases). This CDR3 spans 14 amino acids. CDR1 is LGHDT and CDR2 is YNNKEL in the germline V gene (reference sequence). The V and J ends lost 4 bases and 6 bases respectively, with 15 bases between them. The CDR3 DNA sequence: TGTGCCAGCAGCCCCAGTGGGGGGTCGGCTGAAGCTTTCTTT. It codes for CASSPSGGSAEAFF.

The sample holds a few counts of this clonotype. The chain joins TRBV6-2 or TRBV6-3 to TRBJ2-5; 8 bases match TRBD1. Germline CDR1 MNHEY, CDR2 SVGEGT. Losses at the gene ends were 4 bases for V and 5 bases for J; bases not matched to a gene: 6. The CDR3 extends over 14 amino acids. CDR3 amino acids: CASSSAGGTETQYF. CDR3 DNA: TGTGCCAGCAGTTCCGCAGGGGGCACGGAGACCCAGTACTTC.

Ten or more counts support this clonotype. The chain combines TRBV4-2 with TRBJ2-1, with TRBD2 identical over 10 bases. In germline, CDR1 is LGHNA, CDR2 YNFKEQ. CDR3 length equals 16 residues. The V gene end was trimmed by 0 bases and the J gene end by 6 bases; junction bases not matched to a gene: 5. CDR3 residues: CASSQERLAGLNEQFF. The CDR3 DNA follows: TGTGCCAGCAGCCAAGAAAGACTAGCGGGTCTCAATGAGCAGTTCTTC.

The chain uses TRBV25-1 and TRBJ2-7; D possibly matches TRBD1 or TRBD2 (5 bases each). This CDR3 contains 11 residues. Trimming removed 6 bases at V and 2 bases at J, with 5 bases between. Per the germline V gene, CDR1 is MGHDK and CDR2 is SYGVNS. The chain's CDR3 is CASRGAYEQYF. DNA for the CDR3: TGTGCCAGCAGGGGGGCCTACGAGCAGTACTTC.

The chain employs TRBV29-1 and TRBJ2-5; 7 bases map to TRBD1. Germline values: CDR1 SQVTM, CDR2 ANQGSEA. This CDR3 has 15 amino acids. With 4 bases clipped from V and 5 bases from J, the junction kept 13 bases outside the gene matches. The CDR3 spells CSVGAETGPGETQYF. For the CDR3, the DNA is TGCAGCGTTGGAGCCGAGACAGGGCCGGGGGAGACCCAGTACTTC.